Sequencing of this TCR beta chain was carried out in a study of beta chain features in type 1 diabetes. Every isolated RNA sample was fully reverse transcribed, so sequencing captured expressed TCRB transcripts. The assay was immunoSEQ multiplex PCR, and TCRdb's table has in-frame clones only and misses some. In the table there are roughly 380,000 clones, 15% to 20% of which are singletons. The CDR3 has 16 amino acids. In germline, CDR1 is LGHNA, CDR2 YNFKEQ. V lost 1 base and J lost 2, with 15 bases in between. Only a few counts were recorded for this clone. The chain uses TRBV4-2 and TRBJ2-7; tentatively, D is TRBD2 (6 bases). The receptor was derived from a woman aged 18-35 years in good health. Sequencing was done on a sample of naive CD4+ T cells from blood. The CDR3 DNA reads TGTGCCAGCAGCCAAGTTTCGGGGCTAGCGACCTACGAGCAGTACTTC. Protein: CASSQVSGLATYEQYF.